The subject of this entry is one TCR beta chain. This sample stems from a study of blood T cell repertoires in COVID-19. Per the germline V gene, CDR1 is LNHDA and CDR2 is SQIVND (reference sequence). The trim removed 6 bases at V and 3 bases at J, leaving 3 bases unmatched. CDR3 length: 14 amino acids. TCRdb's copy holds only in-frame clones and misses some; the assay was immunoSEQ multiplex PCR. This table holds some 220,000 clones, 75% to 85% found once. The chain carries TRBV19 and TRBJ2-3, with 10 bases fitting TRBD2. Material: peripheral blood. This receptor was obtained from a human donor in a cohort sampled during active COVID-19. The CDR3 nucleotides read TGTGCCAGTAGGAGCGGGAGGGATACAGATACGCAGTATTTT. Its protein is CASRSGRDTDTQYF.